The rows below give T cell receptor beta chains drawn from one sample of a study of response to subunit inactivated influenza vaccine. Each CDR3 protein gets one entry after TCRdb re-called the RT-PCR reads with MiXCR. The data hold fewer than 600,000 distinct CDR3 sequences, with approximately 7.2% observed a single time. Source: PBMCs from blood, taken around 2 years after vaccination. These TCRs come from a man aged 50-75 years who received an inactivated influenza vaccine. The CDR3 runs from the conserved cysteine through the conserved F or W. A D gene is named only where the DNA matches it firmly. Clone size appears in some rows only: once, few, many, or a class for an expanded clone.

D	V	size	J	DNA	CDR3
NA	TRBV12-3/TRBV12-4	NA	TRBJ1-6	TGTGCCAGCAGTCCCCGGCCCGGAGGGGTTTCACCCCTCCACTTT	CASSPRPGGVSPLHF
NA	TRBV6-1	NA	TRBJ1-3	TGTGCCAGCAGGGGGGTTTTTGTAGCGCGGCGTGGAAACACCATATATTTT	CASRGVFVARRGNTIYF
NA	TRBV5-6	few	TRBJ1-4	TGTGCCAGCAGCGCGCGGGATCCGGGGTTTGAAAAACTGTTTTTT	CASSARDPGFEKLFF
TRBD1	TRBV12-3/TRBV12-4	many	TRBJ2-2	TGCGCCAGCAGCTTGGGACAGGGCGACACCGGGGAGCTGTTTTTT	CASSLGQGDTGELFF
NA	TRBV20-1	few	TRBJ2-5	TGCAGTGCCATCAGGGCGGGGGCTAACCAAGAGACCCAGTACTTC	CSAIRAGANQETQYF
NA	TRBV6-1	many	TRBJ2-5	TGTGCCAGCAGAACGGACCTCTGGGGAGAGACCCAGTACTTC	CASRTDLWGETQYF
NA	TRBV7-9	many	TRBJ2-1	TGTGCCAGCAGCTGGATCTCCGGTGAGCAGTTCTTC	CASSWISGEQFF
NA	TRBV7-2	many	TRBJ2-7	TGTGCCAGCAGCTTATGGACATCCTACGAGCAGTACTTC	CASSLWTSYEQYF
NA	TRBV7-8	many	TRBJ2-1	TGTGCCAGCAGCTTAGGAGGAACCCAAGGCAATGAGCAGTTCTTC	CASSLGGTQGNEQFF
NA	TRBV18	NA	TRBJ1-1	TGTGCCAGCTCACCAAACGGGATGAACACTGAAGCTTTCTTT	CASSPNGMNTEAFF
TRBD1	TRBV7-3	few	TRBJ2-1	TGTGCCAGCAGCCTCCAGGCCGTGGGGACAGGGGTTCGCAATGAGCAGTTCTTC	CASSLQAVGTGVRNEQFF
TRBD2	TRBV27	many	TRBJ2-3	TGTGCCAGCACCCTACTAGCGGGAGGGCCCCCAGATACGCAGTATTTT	CASTLLAGGPPDTQYF
NA	TRBV5-5	NA	TRBJ1-1	TGTGCCAGCAGCTTTACTCTGGGCACTGAAGTTTTCTTT	CASSFTLGTEVFF
TRBD1	TRBV3-1	few	TRBJ2-1	TGTGCCAGCAGCCCTAACAGGGGCGTCGGGAATGAGCAGTTCTTC	CASSPNRGVGNEQFF
TRBD2	TRBV4-3	few	TRBJ2-6	TGCGCCAGCAGCCAAGATCTGGGCGCCGGGAGGGCTGGGGCCAACGTCCTGACTTTC	CASSQDLGAGRAGANVLTF
NA	TRBV20-1	few	TRBJ2-7	TGCAGTGCCCCAGCGGGCAGCTCCTACGAGCAGTACTTC	CSAPAGSSYEQYF
NA	TRBV6-5	NA	TRBJ1-2	TGTGCCAGCAGTTACCCGGGACATTTATACTCCGGCTACACCTTC	CASSYPGHLYSGYTF
TRBD2	TRBV5-6	many	TRBJ2-1	TGTGCCAGCAGCTCAATAGCGGGGTACAATGAGCAGTTCTTC	CASSSIAGYNEQFF
TRBD2	TRBV5-1	NA	TRBJ2-5	TGCGCCAGCCGTTTAGCGGGGGGGCCTGAGACCCAGTACTTC	CASRLAGGPETQYF
NA	TRBV11-2	NA	TRBJ2-1	TGTGCCAGCAGCCCTCCTTGGTATCGGGGGGCCCAGAGCTCCTACAATGAGCAGTTCTTC	CASSPPWYRGAQSSYNEQFF
NA	TRBV9	NA	TRBJ1-5	TGTGCCAGCAGCGTAGACGGAAACAACAATCAGCCCCAGCATTTT	CASSVDGNNNQPQHF
NA	TRBV29-1	many	TRBJ2-1	TGCAGCGTTGGTCCTCTTGTGAGGGGAGCCTCCTACAATGAGCAGTTCTTC	CSVGPLVRGASYNEQFF
TRBD2	TRBV7-3	many	TRBJ2-1	TGTGCCAGCAGCTTAAAAGGGTGGACTAGCGGGAGAGGGTACAATGAGCAGTTCTTC	CASSLKGWTSGRGYNEQFF
TRBD2	TRBV11-2	many	TRBJ2-7	TGTGCCAGCAGCTTGGGTGCGGGGGTTACTGGAACCGGCTACGAGCAGTACTTC	CASSLGAGVTGTGYEQYF
NA	TRBV6-1	NA	TRBJ1-3	TGTGCCAGCACCGGACAGTCGAGCTCTGGAAACACCATATATTTT	CASTGQSSSGNTIYF
NA	TRBV28	NA	TRBJ1-2	TGTGCCAGCAGTTCGGGCGGGGTAAGGGACTATGGCTACACCTTC	CASSSGGVRDYGYTF
NA	TRBV3-1	NA	TRBJ2-1	TGTGCCAGCAGCCAAGTTGGGGGACCAGGGCAGTTCTTC	CASSQVGGPGQFF
NA	TRBV9	few	TRBJ2-6	TGTGCCAGCAGCGTAGCCAGTTGGCAGGGGATACCTGGGGCCAACGTCCTGACTTTC	CASSVASWQGIPGANVLTF
TRBD1	TRBV29-1	few	TRBJ1-1	TGCAGCGCATCCCGACAGGGGGCTTACACTGAAGCTTTCTTT	CSASRQGAYTEAFF
TRBD2	TRBV7-9	few	TRBJ2-1	TGTGCCAGCAGCTTGCTAGCGGGAGAGAAGAATGAGCAGTTCTTC	CASSLLAGEKNEQFF
NA	TRBV20-1	few	TRBJ1-5	TGCAGCTCAGGGGTGAACAGCAATCAGCCCCAGCATTTT	CSSGVNSNQPQHF
NA	TRBV20-1	few	TRBJ1-1	TGCAGTACGAGTGGAGGGTACACTGAAGCTTTCTTT	CSTSGGYTEAFF
NA	TRBV9	NA	TRBJ2-3	TGTGCCAGCAGCGTAGAAGCCAGGTCCACAGATACGCAGTATTTT	CASSVEARSTDTQYF
TRBD2	TRBV6-2/TRBV6-3	NA	TRBJ2-7	TGTGCCAGCAGTAGAGCCGGGACTAGCCTCGCCGAGCAGTACTTC	CASSRAGTSLAEQYF
TRBD2	TRBV7-6	NA	TRBJ2-5	TGTGCCAGCAGCTTAGCGAGCGGGGCTGGGGAGACCCAGTACTTC	CASSLASGAGETQYF
NA	TRBV12-3/TRBV12-4	NA	TRBJ1-1	TGTGCCAGCAGTTCTTGGGGGCTTAGCACTGAAGCTTTCTTT	CASSSWGLSTEAFF
NA	TRBV4-1	NA	TRBJ2-7	TGCGCCAGCAGCCAAGAGGGGACTTACGAGCAGTACTTC	CASSQEGTYEQYF
TRBD2	TRBV7-8	NA	TRBJ2-3	TGTGCCAGCAGCTTATCCAGACTAGCGGGGGTGGTTGAAGATACGCAGTATTTT	CASSLSRLAGVVEDTQYF
NA	TRBV5-5	few	TRBJ2-7	TGTGCCAGCAGCTTGGGCGTAACCAGGGAATTGTACGAGCAGTACTTC	CASSLGVTRELYEQYF
NA	TRBV5-1	few	TRBJ2-3	TGCGCCAGCAGCTTGACTTTCCCTTACACAGATACGCAGTATTTT	CASSLTFPYTDTQYF
NA	TRBV11-2	many	TRBJ2-1	TGTGCCAGCAGCTTTCTGGGGTTCTCTTACAATGAGCAGTTCTTC	CASSFLGFSYNEQFF
NA	TRBV29-1	many	TRBJ1-5	TGCAGCGTTGGAGATAGCAATCAGCCCCAGCATTTT	CSVGDSNQPQHF
NA	TRBV20-1	few	TRBJ1-2	TGCAGTGCTCGGGCCCCCTCGGACTATGGCTACACCTTC	CSARAPSDYGYTF
NA	TRBV4-2	few	TRBJ2-2	TGTGCCAGCAGCCGTCTAATTGGCGGGGAGCTGTTTTTT	CASSRLIGGELFF
TRBD1	TRBV6-5	few	TRBJ1-1	TGTGCCAGCAGTTACGGGGACAGGAATGGTGAAGCTTTCTTT	CASSYGDRNGEAFF
NA	TRBV4-1	NA	TRBJ1-2	TGCGCCAGCAGCATCCCCAGTGGAGATGGCTACACCTTC	CASSIPSGDGYTF
TRBD1	TRBV4-3	few	TRBJ1-2	TGCGCCAGCAGCCAAGTGGGGACAGGGAATAGATATGGCTACACCTTC	CASSQVGTGNRYGYTF
NA	TRBV20-1	few	TRBJ1-2	TGCAGTGCTAGAGATTACACGGCCTATGGCTACACCTTC	CSARDYTAYGYTF
NA	TRBV11-2	NA	TRBJ2-4	TGTGCCAGCAGCTTAGATCTGGGGCAGGCCTCGCACTTC	CASSLDLGQASHF
TRBD2	TRBV14	few	TRBJ2-7	TGTGCCAGCAGCCCCAGACTAGCGGGAGTTTGGGAGCAGTACTTC	CASSPRLAGVWEQYF
NA	TRBV24-1	few	TRBJ2-1	TGTGCCACCAGTGATACAGTACGACAGTTCTTC	CATSDTVRQFF
NA	TRBV28	few	TRBJ2-7	TGTGCCAGCGGTCTTCAGGGCCGCCCCTACGAGCAGTACTTC	CASGLQGRPYEQYF
NA	TRBV7-9	few	TRBJ2-3	TGTGCCAGCAGCTTAGCCCTATGGAGGGATACGCAGTATTTT	CASSLALWRDTQYF
NA	TRBV5-1	few	TRBJ1-4	TGCGCCAGCAGCCCCCGCCGGGACCCCCATCAAAGTGAAAAACTGTTTTTT	CASSPRRDPHQSEKLFF
NA	TRBV7-2	many	TRBJ2-1	TGTGCCAGCAAACCAACACACTCAGGGAATGAGCAGTTCTTC	CASKPTHSGNEQFF
TRBD1	TRBV5-5	NA	TRBJ2-2	TGTGCCAGCAGCTTATCAGGGGGAACCACCGGGGAGCTGTTTTTT	CASSLSGGTTGELFF
NA	TRBV12-3/TRBV12-4	many	TRBJ2-7	TGTGCCAGCAGTCGACCACGCGTCTCCTACGAGCAGTACTTC	CASSRPRVSYEQYF
NA	TRBV5-1	many	TRBJ1-1	TGCGCCAGCAGCTTGTTGGATGGGACTGAAGCTTTCTTT	CASSLLDGTEAFF
NA	TRBV5-5	many	TRBJ1-5	TGTGCCAGCAGCTCGGACTATTATAGCAATCAGCCCCAGCATTTT	CASSSDYYSNQPQHF